Shown below are 31 T cell receptor beta chains from a single sample sequenced in a study of blood T cell repertoires in COVID-19. Measured with immunoSEQ multiplex PCR; TCRdb has only the in-frame clones, and not every one. The data contain 250,000 to 300,000 clones, approximately 90% of them seen just once; the ten biggest clones take up about 12%. Sequenced sample: peripheral blood. The receptors derive from a woman aged 60-70 years with acute or convalescent COVID-19.

This clone was seen only once. The J gene is TRBJ2-1, the V gene TRBV18, with 8 bases lining up with TRBD2. This CDR3 spans 17 amino acids. CDR1 and CDR2 (germline): KGHSH, LQKENI. With 3 bases clipped from V and 3 bases from J, the junction kept 10 bases outside the gene matches. The CDR3 sequence: CASSPQSGGLIYNEQFF. The CDR3 nucleotides are TGTGCCAGCTCACCGCAGAGCGGGGGACTAATCTACAATGAGCAGTTCTTC.

This chain connects TRBV6-4 to TRBJ1-1; D uncertain. Germline V lookup: CDR1 MRHNA, CDR2 SNTAGT. The CDR3 is 13 residues long. V gave up 5 bases and J gave up 1 base, with 8 bases separating them. The CDR3 DNA follows: TGTGCCAGCAGTTTCGCAGAGAACACTGAAGCTTTCTTT. Amino acid sequence: CASSFAENTEAFF.

This chain links TRBV19 with TRBJ1-1, with 10 bases aligning to TRBD1. The CDR3 runs 17 residues. J was trimmed by 3 bases and V by 6 bases; bases with no gene match: 13. Germline lookup yields CDR1 LNHDA and CDR2 SQIVND (reference sequence). Written as DNA, the CDR3 is TGTGCCAGTAGATCGCCCCAACCGGGACAGGGGTACACTGAAGCTTTCTTT. As protein: CASRSPQPGQGYTEAFF.

The V call is TRBV2, the J call TRBJ2-1; a possible D gene is TRBD1 (5 bases). The CDR3 loop spans 14 amino acids. V was clipped by 3 bases and J by 1 base, with 7 bases between them. CDR1 is SNHLY and CDR2 is FYNNEI in the germline V gene. The CDR3 region is CASSESGSYNEQFF. Written as DNA, the CDR3 is TGTGCCAGCAGTGAGTCAGGGTCCTACAATGAGCAGTTCTTC.

The chain recombines TRBV19 with TRBJ1-2; D gene uncertain. This CDR3 contains 11 residues. Deletions cut 3 bases from V and 7 bases from J, with 6 bases between. The V gene's germline CDR1 is LNHDA and CDR2 SQIVND (reference sequence). The CDR3 reads CASSIGLGYTF. CDR3 sequence (DNA): TGTGCCAGTAGTATCGGACTTGGCTACACCTTC.

The rearrangement joins TRBV7-2 to TRBJ2-6; 8 positions match TRBD2. Trimming removed 2 bases from V and 3 bases from J; junction bases left unmatched: 9. The germline V gene encodes CDR1 SGHTA and CDR2 FQGNSA. This CDR3 is built from 18 residues. CDR3 loop: CASSLIGSGRIGANVLTF. In DNA form, the CDR3 reads TGTGCCAGCAGCTTAATAGGGAGCGGGAGAATTGGGGCCAACGTCCTGACTTTC.

The chain combines TRBV6-5 with TRBJ1-2; possibly TRBD1 for D (5 bases). From germline, CDR1 is MNHEY and CDR2 SVGAGI. This CDR3 is 12 amino acids long. Deletions cut 8 bases from V and 2 bases from J, with 9 bases between. The CDR3 DNA is TGTGCCAGCTTAAAGGGGAACTATGGCTACACCTTC. Encoded protein: CASLKGNYGYTF.

This clone came up a few times. The chain links TRBV18 to TRBJ2-7; 11 bases agree with TRBD1. The CDR3 has 15 amino acids. CDR1 is KGHSH and CDR2 is LQKENI in the germline V gene. J gave up 5 bases and V 3 bases, and 6 bases lay outside the gene matches. The CDR3 DNA reads as TGTGCCAGCTCACCCGGGACAGGGGGTGCCAACGAGCAGTACTTC. Translated: CASSPGTGGANEQYF. The variable domain in full, with the rest retrieved from reference TRBV18 and TRBJ2-7, is NAGVMQNPRHLVRRRGQEARLRCSPMKGHSHVYWYRQLPEEGLKFMVYLQKENIIDESGMPKERFSAEFPKEGPSILRIQQVVRGDSAAYFCASSPGTGGANEQYFGPGTRLTVT.

The genes are TRBV7-2 and TRBJ1-3, with D possibly TRBD1 on 6 matching bases. The CDR3 totals 16 residues. Deletions cut 2 bases from V and 0 bases from J, with 11 bases between. CDR1 is SGHTA and CDR2 is FQGNSA in the germline V gene. The CDR3 DNA follows: TGTGCCAGCAGCTTACGTGCAGGGGACTCTGGAAACACCATATATTTT. This translates into CASSLRAGDSGNTIYF.

The chain couples TRBV5-6 to TRBJ1-5; a possible D gene is TRBD1 (6 bases). Germline-derived CDR1 and CDR2 are SGHDT and YYEEEE. Trimming cost V 2 bases and J 6 bases, with 12 bases left between them. This CDR3 has 14 residues. The CDR3 DNA reads as TGTGCCAGCAGCTTCGGGGGGCTAGGTCAGCCCCAGCATTTT. It is translated as CASSFGGLGQPQHF.

The chain uses TRBV3-1 (or the pseudogene TRBV3-2) and TRBJ1-2; the D is unclear. Germline CDR1 is LGHDT and CDR2 is YNNKEL (reference sequence). The CDR3 covers 14 residues. Trimming shortened V by 5 bases and J by 7 bases, and 17 bases separated the two germline ends. The DNA for the CDR3 is TGTGCCAGCAGCTCCCGGGAGGCCCCCAGTGGCTACACCTTC. Translated, it gives CASSSREAPSGYTF.

The V gene is TRBV11-3, the J gene TRBJ2-1; the D gene is possibly TRBD1 (7 bases). Germline V lookup: CDR1 SGHNT, CDR2 YENEEA. Deletions cut 4 bases from V and 4 bases from J, with 14 bases between. This CDR3 is built from 15 residues. Here the CDR3 reads CASSSGGTAYNEQFF. The CDR3, as DNA: TGTGCCAGCAGCTCTGGGGGGACAGCATACAATGAGCAGTTCTTC. The variable domain in full, with the rest retrieved from reference TRBV11-3 and TRBJ2-1, is EAGVVQSPRYKIIEKKQPVAFWCNPISGHNTLYWYLQNLGQGPELLIRYENEEAVDDSQLPKDRFSAERLKGVDSTLKIQPAELGDSAVYLCASSSGGTAYNEQFFGPGTRLTVL.

This chain connects TRBV7-3 to TRBJ2-1, with 12 bases fitting TRBD1. V shed 4 bases and J 9 bases; nucleotides not matched to a gene: 13. CDR1 and CDR2 (germline): SGHTA, FQGTGA. This CDR3 contains 17 residues. CDR3 sequence: CASSSKPPGTGGLEQFF. The CDR3 DNA reads TGTGCCAGCAGCTCAAAACCCCCCGGGACAGGGGGCCTTGAGCAGTTCTTC.

The chain uses TRBV9 and TRBJ2-7; TRBD1 aligns across 11 bases. This CDR3 has 16 amino acids. The J segment lost 5 bases and the V segment lost 4 bases, leaving 11 bases of the junction unmatched. Per germline, CDR1 SGDLS and CDR2 YYNGEE. The chain's CDR3 is CASSLRTGGAPHEQYF. Here the CDR3 DNA reads TGTGCCAGCAGCCTAAGGACAGGGGGCGCTCCCCACGAGCAGTACTTC.

This chain uses TRBV28 with TRBJ1-2; 8 bases map to TRBD1. The CDR3 has 14 residues. V was pared by 5 bases and J by 2 bases, with 4 bases of the junction left unmatched. Germline assignment: CDR1 MDHEN and CDR2 SYDVKM. The CDR3 region has the DNA TGTGCCAGCAGTGCCGACAGGGGCAACTATGGCTACACCTTC. It is translated as CASSADRGNYGYTF.

The V call is TRBV7-2, the J call TRBJ2-3, with TRBD2 matching 9 bases. The CDR3 runs to 17 residues. Germline V gene lookup returns CDR1 SGHTA and CDR2 FQGNSA. The ends lost 1 base at V and 3 bases at J; junction bases unmatched: 8. The chain's CDR3 is CASSLGTAGGRTDTQYF. CDR3 nucleotides: TGTGCCAGCAGCTTAGGAACGGCGGGGGGGCGAACAGATACGCAGTATTTT. Complete variable domain (other parts from reference TRBV7-2 and TRBJ2-3): GAGVSQSPSNKVTEKGKDVELRCDPISGHTALYWYRQSLGQGLEFLIYFQGNSAPDKSGLPSDRFSAERTGGSVSTLTIQRTQQEDSAVYLCASSLGTAGGRTDTQYFGPGTRLTVL.

The chain recombines TRBV7-9 with TRBJ2-7; 16 bases match TRBD2. The V and J ends lost 5 bases and 3 bases, in that order; junction bases with no gene match: 4. The CDR3 is 16 residues long. Germline V gene sequence: CDR1 SEHNR, CDR2 FQNEAQ (reference sequence). This chain's CDR3 is CASSLGTSGGDYEQYF. CDR3 sequence (DNA): TGTGCCAGCAGCCTCGGGACTAGCGGGGGGGACTACGAGCAGTACTTC.

J is TRBJ2-3 and V is TRBV4-1, with D perhaps matching TRBD2 (6 bases). Germline V gene lookup returns CDR1 MGHRA and CDR2 YSYEKL. The CDR3 length is 16 residues. V lost 4 bases and J 2 bases, leaving 16 bases between the germline ends. The CDR3 DNA reads as TGCGCCAGCAGCCTAGAAGGGAGGTTTGCCACAGATACGCAGTATTTT. Protein: CASSLEGRFATDTQYF.

The rearrangement joins TRBV6-5 to TRBJ2-1; maybe TRBD1 (6 bases). The CDR3 extends over 15 amino acids. The germline V and J ends were trimmed by 6 bases and 3 bases, with 15 bases remaining between them. The V gene's germline CDR1 is MNHEY and CDR2 SVGAGI. The CDR3 here is CASRRVDRDYNEQFF. The CDR3 DNA follows: TGTGCCAGCAGGCGGGTGGACAGAGACTACAATGAGCAGTTCTTC.

The chain employs TRBV7-2 and TRBJ2-6; 11 bases match TRBD1. Germline trimming cut 4 bases from V and 1 base from J; bases unmatched to any gene: 6. Per the germline V gene, CDR1 is SGHTA and CDR2 is FQGNSA. This CDR3 is built from 18 residues. The CDR3 loop is CASSWTGTGGSGANVLTF. CDR3 sequence (DNA): TGTGCCAGCAGCTGGACCGGGACAGGGGGATCTGGGGCCAACGTCCTGACTTTC.

The chain has TRBV28 and TRBJ1-4; 9 positions agree with TRBD1. Germline V gene data show CDR1 as MDHEN and CDR2 as SYDVKM. With 7 bases clipped from V and 3 bases from J, the junction kept 15 bases outside the gene matches. The length of the CDR3 is 18 residues. The CDR3 reads CASKPPGTGSVANEKLFF. The CDR3 nucleotides read TGTGCCAGCAAACCTCCCGGGACAGGGAGCGTAGCTAATGAAAAACTGTTTTTT.

A remark on this clone: An end of the junction does not agree with germline; a read error may underlie this. The CDR3 nucleotides are TGTGCCACCAGTTATTTAGCTTCTGGCGGAGGGGACACAGATACGCAGTATTTT. Translating gives CATSYLASGGGDTDTQYF. The V gene is TRBV24-1, the J gene TRBJ2-3, with TRBD2 as a possible D gene (6 bases). The CDR3 runs to 18 residues. Germline V CDR1 and CDR2: KGHDR, SFDVKD.

The rearrangement links TRBV6-2 or TRBV6-3 to TRBJ2-7; 7 bases match TRBD1. CDR3 length equals 14 residues. Germline V gene lookup returns CDR1 MNHEY and CDR2 SVGEGT. The V gene end was trimmed by 2 bases and the J gene end by 2 bases; junction bases not matched to a gene: 3. The CDR3: CASSYGTDTYEQYF. The CDR3, as DNA: TGTGCCAGCAGTTACGGGACAGACACCTACGAGCAGTACTTC.

The CDR3 reads CASRGKGSDGYTF. The CDR3 DNA reads as TGTGCCAGTAGAGGGAAGGGGTCGGATGGCTACACCTTC. V is TRBV19 and J is TRBJ1-2; weak D call: TRBD1 (5 bases). CDR3 length: 13 residues. The V and J ends lost 6 bases and 6 bases respectively, with 14 bases between them. The germline CDR1 and CDR2 sequences are LNHDA and SQIVND (reference sequence).

The chain carries TRBV7-9 and TRBJ1-4, with D possibly being TRBD1 (5 bases). Trimming removed 1 base at V and 5 bases at J, with 14 bases between. CDR1 and CDR2 from the germline V gene are SEHNR and FQNEAQ (reference sequence). The CDR3 has 16 amino acids. CDR3 in amino acids: CASSLDRSGWNEKLFF. The CDR3 DNA follows: TGTGCCAGCAGCTTAGACAGGTCAGGGTGGAATGAAAAACTGTTTTTT.

This chain joins TRBV20-1 and TRBJ1-5; no reliable D call. The germline gives CDR1 DFQATT, CDR2 SNEGSKA (reference sequence). The CDR3 consists of 11 residues. The V gene lost 4 bases and the J gene lost 5 bases, with 6 bases spanning the gap. Here the CDR3 DNA reads TGCAGTGCTACGGGAGATCAGCCCCAGCATTTT. Its translation: CSATGDQPQHF.

The chain couples TRBV6-6 to TRBJ1-6, with 9 nucleotides matching TRBD1. V was pared by 2 bases and J by 7 bases, with 3 bases of the junction left unmatched. Germline values: CDR1 MNHNY, CDR2 SVGAGI (reference sequence). The CDR3 contains 15 residues. CDR3 sequence: CASSYVGQGNSPLHF. CDR3 DNA: TGTGCCAGCAGTTACGTGGGACAGGGCAATTCACCCCTCCACTTT.

The chain is built from TRBV7-9 and TRBJ2-7; the match to TRBD2 covers 11 bases. The length of the CDR3 is 15 residues. CDR1 and CDR2 from the germline V gene are SEHNR and FQNEAQ (reference sequence). Losses at the gene ends were 6 bases for V and 4 bases for J; bases not matched to a gene: 8. CDR3 nucleotide sequence: TGTGCCAGCAGTCTTAGCGGGAGGGACCGTTACGAGCAGTACTTC. Its protein is CASSLSGRDRYEQYF.

This rearrangement joins TRBV9 to TRBJ2-2, with D hard to call. The germline V gene has CDR1 SGDLS and CDR2 YYNGEE. This CDR3 contains 12 residues. With 3 bases removed from V and 7 bases from J, the gap between germline ends came to 7 bases. The CDR3 sequence is CASSGLLGELFF. CDR3 nucleotides: TGTGCCAGCAGCGGTCTCCTCGGGGAGCTGTTTTTT. Complete variable domain (other parts from reference TRBV9 and TRBJ2-2): DSGVTQTPKHLITATGQRVTLRCSPRSGDLSVYWYQQSLDQGLQFLIQYYNGEERAKGNILERFSAQQFPDLHSELNLSSLELGDSALYFCASSGLLGELFFGEGSRLTVL.

This clone occurred a few times. This chain uses TRBV28 with TRBJ2-7; 7 bases are shared with TRBD1. The CDR3 runs to 13 residues. V lost 6 bases, J lost 12 bases, and 14 bases stayed unmatched. CDR1 is MDHEN and CDR2 is SYDVKM in the germline V gene. The DNA for the CDR3 is TGTGCCAGCAGCGAAATATCCCGGGACAGCCCGTACTTC. Residues: CASSEISRDSPYF.

V gene TRBV11-2 combines with J gene TRBJ2-7; 8 nucleotides agree with TRBD2. Trimming at V came to 0 bases and at J to 2 bases, leaving 6 bases not matched to a gene. The CDR3 extends over 16 amino acids. Per the germline V gene, CDR1 is SGHAT and CDR2 is FQNNGV. The CDR3 DNA follows: TGTGCCAGCAGCTTAGAAAGACTAGCGCCAACCTACGAGCAGTACTTC. Protein product: CASSLERLAPTYEQYF.